Here is one T cell receptor (beta chain) with its context. Those who participated ranged in age from roughly 18 to 89 years and resided in 20 to 30 US areas. This sample is part of a study of blood T cell repertoires in COVID-19. The table came from immunoSEQ multiplex PCR; TCRdb's copy has only in-frame clones and leaves some out. The sample consists of 300,000 to 450,000 clones, roughly nine tenths of them appearing once. Germline CDR1 SGHNT, CDR2 YYREEE (reference sequence). The CDR3 has 18 residues. With V trimmed by 0 bases and J by 5 bases, 14 bases remained unmatched. This sequence originates from a woman in her twenties or thirties who had recovered from COVID-19. Sequencing input: PBMCs or T cells enriched from blood (not recorded which). This chain uses TRBV5-4 with TRBJ2-5, with 9 bases that match TRBD1. The chain's CDR3 is CASSLDKLGRGTGETQYF. CDR3 coding DNA: TGTGCCAGCAGCTTGGATAAGCTGGGCAGGGGGACAGGGGAGACCCAGTACTTC.